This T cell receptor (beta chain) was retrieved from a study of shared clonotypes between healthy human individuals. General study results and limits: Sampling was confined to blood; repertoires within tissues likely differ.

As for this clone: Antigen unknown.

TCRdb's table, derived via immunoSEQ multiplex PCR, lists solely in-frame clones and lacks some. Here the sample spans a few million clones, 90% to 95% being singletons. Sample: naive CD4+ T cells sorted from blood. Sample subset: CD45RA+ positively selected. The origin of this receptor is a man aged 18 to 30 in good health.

Here the CDR3 DNA reads TGTGCCAGCAGTTTAAGGGCAGGGGCAGATACGCAGTATTTT. Its translation: CASSLRAGADTQYF. The J gene is TRBJ2-3, the V gene TRBV28, with D perhaps TRBD1 (6 bases). The germline V gene has CDR1 MDHEN and CDR2 SYDVKM. The length of the CDR3 is 14 residues. Trimming removed 2 bases at V and 4 bases at J, with 10 bases between.